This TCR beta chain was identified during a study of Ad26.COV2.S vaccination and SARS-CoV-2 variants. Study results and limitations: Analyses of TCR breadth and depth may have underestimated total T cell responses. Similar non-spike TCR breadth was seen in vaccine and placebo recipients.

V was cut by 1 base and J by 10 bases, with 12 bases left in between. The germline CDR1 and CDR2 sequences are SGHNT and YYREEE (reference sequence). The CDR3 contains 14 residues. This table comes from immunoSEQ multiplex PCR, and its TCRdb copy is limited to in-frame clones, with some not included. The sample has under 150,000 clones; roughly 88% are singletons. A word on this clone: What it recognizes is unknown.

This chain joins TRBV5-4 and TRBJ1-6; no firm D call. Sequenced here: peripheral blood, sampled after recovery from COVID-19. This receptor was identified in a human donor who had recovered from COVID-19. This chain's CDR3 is CASSLYRINSPLHF. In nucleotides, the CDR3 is TGTGCCAGCAGCTTGTACAGAATAAACTCACCCCTCCACTTT.